This TCR beta chain was captured by sequencing in a study of read filtering for tumor transcriptome and immune sequencing. Study-level information: By R-ISS, stages I, II and III held about 8, 17 and 7 patients. Transcriptome libraries were built from DNase-treated RNA. Per sample, TCR-region reads ranged about 4 to 10.27 million by IR-seq, about 75 to 1,300 by RNA-seq.

From 400 to 450 ng of RNA, a library with molecular barcoded alpha/delta and beta/gamma adaptors was made. TCRdb re-called the reads through MiXCR, storing one row per CDR3 protein. The sample shows about 86,000 distinct CDR3 sequences, 9% to 15% of them seen only once. Germline V CDR1 and CDR2: SGDLS, YYNGEE. V was cut by 7 bases and J by 2 bases, with 20 bases left in between. The CDR3 covers 16 residues. This clonotype has a handful of counts. Bone marrow was sampled from every patient at the time of active disease. Sequencing used a population of CD138-negative cells sorted from bone marrow. The V gene is TRBV9, the J gene TRBJ2-3; TRBD2 might be the D (6 bases). This sequence was found in a donor older than 35 with multiple myeloma. CDR3 nucleotides: TGTGCCAGCTCCCAAGCACTAGCCGATATCACAGATACGCAGTATTTT. Amino acids: CASSQALADITDTQYF.